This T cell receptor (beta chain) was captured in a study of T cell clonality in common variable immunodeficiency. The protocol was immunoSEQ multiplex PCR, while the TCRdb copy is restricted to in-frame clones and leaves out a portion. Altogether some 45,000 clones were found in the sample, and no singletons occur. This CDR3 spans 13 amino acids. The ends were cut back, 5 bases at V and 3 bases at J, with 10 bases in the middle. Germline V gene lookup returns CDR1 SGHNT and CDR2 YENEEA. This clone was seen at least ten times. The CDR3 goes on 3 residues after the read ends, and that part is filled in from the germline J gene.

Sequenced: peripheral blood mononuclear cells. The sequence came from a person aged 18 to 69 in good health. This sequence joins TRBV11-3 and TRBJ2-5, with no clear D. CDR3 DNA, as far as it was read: TGTGCCAGCAGCCTAAGTATAAAAGAGACC. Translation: CASSLSIKET. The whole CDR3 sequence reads CASSLSIKETQYF. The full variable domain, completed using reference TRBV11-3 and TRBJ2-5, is EAGVVQSPRYKIIEKKQPVAFWCNPISGHNTLYWYLQNLGQGPELLIRYENEEAVDDSQLPKDRFSAERLKGVDSTLKIQPAELGDSAVYLCASSLSIKETQYFGPGTRLLVL.